The 30 T cell receptor beta chains presented below share a single source sample, sequenced in a study of blood T cell repertoires in COVID-19. TCRdb's copy holds only in-frame clones and misses some; the assay was immunoSEQ multiplex PCR. The sample has 200,000 to 250,000 clones, 85% to 90% seen once; the top ten hold approximately 2.8%. Sequencing input: PBMCs or T cells enriched from blood (not recorded which). These receptors all stem from a woman in her forties or fifties in a cohort exposed to, infected with or recovered from COVID-19 (not recorded which).

For the CDR3, the DNA is TGTGCCAGCTCACCAGCCTTCCTAGCGGGGGGTTACAATGAGCAGTTCTTC. It is translated as CASSPAFLAGGYNEQFF. V and J are TRBV18 and TRBJ2-1, with 11 bases fitting TRBD2. The trim removed 2 bases at V and 4 bases at J, leaving 7 bases unmatched. Per germline, CDR1 KGHSH and CDR2 LQKENI. CDR3 length equals 17 residues.

This chain joins TRBV6-4 and TRBJ1-1; 7 bases fit TRBD1. The germline V gene has CDR1 MRHNA and CDR2 SNTAGT. V dropped 4 bases and J dropped 4; count of bases not matched to a gene: 3. The CDR3 has 13 residues. The CDR3 region is CASSVNRGTEAFF. As DNA, the CDR3 is TGTGCCAGCAGTGTTAACAGGGGCACTGAAGCTTTCTTT.

The chain joins TRBV29-1 to TRBJ1-2, with a weak D call TRBD1 (5 bases). Germline CDR1 is SQVTM and CDR2 is ANQGSEA. This CDR3 is built from 15 residues. Trimming left V 7 bases short and J 4 bases short, with 22 bases between. The CDR3 sequence is CSALGQGVISYGYTF. CDR3 nucleotides: TGCAGCGCCCTGGGGCAGGGCGTAATTAGCTATGGCTACACCTTC.

The rearrangement joins TRBV7-3 to TRBJ2-2, with 9 nucleotides matching TRBD1. The germline CDR1 and CDR2 sequences are SGHTA and FQGTGA. The CDR3 totals 14 residues. With 5 bases clipped from V and 7 bases from J, the junction kept 5 bases outside the gene matches. CDR3: CASSRGQGDGELFF. CDR3 DNA: TGTGCCAGCAGCAGGGGACAGGGCGACGGGGAGCTGTTTTTT.

The rearrangement uses TRBV7-2 and TRBJ2-2; D gene uncertain. The CDR3 has 15 amino acids. The V gene lost 1 base and the J gene lost 1 base, with 7 bases spanning the gap. The germline V gene encodes CDR1 SGHTA and CDR2 FQGNSA. The CDR3 region has the DNA TGTGCCAGCAGCTTAGACCCAGGGAACACCGGGGAGCTGTTTTTT. Residues: CASSLDPGNTGELFF.

The chain employs TRBV5-4 and TRBJ2-2; 13 bases align to TRBD2. V lost 4 bases, J lost 6 bases, and 3 bases stayed unmatched. CDR1 and CDR2 from the germline V gene are SGHNT and YYREEE (reference sequence). The CDR3 is 15 amino acids. CDR3 in DNA: TGTGCCAGCAGCGGAGGACTAGCGGGGGCCGGGGAGCTGTTTTTT. Its protein product is CASSGGLAGAGELFF.

Written as DNA, the CDR3 is TGTGCCAGCTCACCTTCGGACAGGGGCGGCTATGGCTACACCTTC. As protein: CASSPSDRGGYGYTF. The chain uses TRBV18 and TRBJ1-2; 9 bases agree with TRBD1. Germline V CDR1 and CDR2: KGHSH, LQKENI. The ends lost 3 bases at V and 4 bases at J; junction bases unmatched: 6. The CDR3 runs 15 residues. The variable domain in full, completed from reference TRBV18 and TRBJ1-2, reads NAGVMQNPRHLVRRRGQEARLRCSPMKGHSHVYWYRQLPEEGLKFMVYLQKENIIDESGMPKERFSAEFPKEGPSILRIQQVVRGDSAAYFCASSPSDRGGYGYTFGSGTRLTVV.

The chain is built from TRBV29-1 and TRBJ2-5; TRBD1 agrees at 10 bases. CDR1 is SQVTM and CDR2 is ANQGSEA in the germline V gene. The CDR3 contains 13 residues. Trimming took 4 bases from V and 5 from J; bases not matched to a gene: 4. CDR3 nucleotides: TGCAGCGTTGTCCGGGGACAGGGGGAGACCCAGTACTTC. It specifies CSVVRGQGETQYF.

DNA of the CDR3: TGTGCCAGCAGCGACTCACAGGGCTATAATTCACCCCTCCACTTT. Translating gives CASSDSQGYNSPLHF. V gene TRBV9 combines with J gene TRBJ1-6, with D maybe TRBD1 (6 bases). Germline V gene sequence: CDR1 SGDLS, CDR2 YYNGEE. Trimming pared 3 bases from V and 3 bases from J, leaving 10 bases between. The CDR3 covers 15 residues.

This chain uses TRBV6-5 with TRBJ2-2; 7 bases are a match to TRBD1. This CDR3 region has 16 residues. J lost 1 base, V lost 2 bases, and 4 bases had no gene match. Per germline, CDR1 MNHEY and CDR2 SVGAGI. The CDR3 nucleotides read TGTGCCAGCAGTTACCTACGGACAGGGAACACCGGGGAGCTGTTTTTT. Translated, it gives CASSYLRTGNTGELFF.

The chain couples TRBV19 to TRBJ1-5, with 8 positions matching TRBD1. V was pared by 5 bases and J by 7 bases, with 7 bases of the junction left unmatched. The germline V gene has CDR1 LNHDA and CDR2 SQIVND (reference sequence). The CDR3 extends over 14 amino acids. CDR3 DNA sequence: TGTGCCAGTAGTCGACGGGGACAGGTCCAGCCCCAGCATTTT. As protein: CASSRRGQVQPQHF.

The chain recombines TRBV4-2 with TRBJ1-6, with 7 bases fitting TRBD1. V shed 3 bases and J 9 bases; nucleotides not matched to a gene: 11. Germline V gives CDR1 LGHNA, CDR2 YNFKEQ. This CDR3 comprises 16 residues. In nucleotides, the CDR3 is TGTGCCAGCAGCCAGGACCCGGCAGGGGGAGGTTCACCCCTCCACTTT. Amino acids: CASSQDPAGGGSPLHF.

The CDR3 sequence is CAISDSSGGNTGELFF. CDR3 in DNA: TGTGCCATCAGTGACTCTAGCGGGGGGAACACCGGGGAGCTGTTTTTT. The chain joins TRBV10-3 to TRBJ2-2; 10 bases are shared with TRBD2. V shed 3 bases, J shed 1 base, and the junction held 2 bases outside the gene matches. The CDR3 spans 16 residues. Germline CDR1 reads ENHRY; CDR2 reads SYGVKD.

This sequence joins TRBV5-4 and TRBJ2-3; D might be TRBD2 (6 bases). The V end was cut by 4 bases, the J end by 2 bases, with 20 bases between. The germline V gene has CDR1 SGHNT and CDR2 YYREEE (reference sequence). The CDR3 covers 17 residues. The CDR3 sequence is CASSPVPGLPLTDTQYF. The CDR3 region has the DNA TGTGCCAGCAGCCCAGTCCCGGGACTGCCCCTCACAGATACGCAGTATTTT.

The chain combines TRBV5-1 with TRBJ1-4; D is perhaps TRBD1 (5 bases). V was cut by 3 bases and J by 0 bases, with 15 bases left in between. Looked up from germline, CDR1 is SGHRS and CDR2 is YFSETQ. The CDR3 runs to 17 residues. The CDR3 sequence: CASSSRTKTTTNEKLFF. Written as DNA, the CDR3 is TGCGCCAGCAGCTCACGGACAAAAACAACAACTAATGAAAAACTGTTTTTT.

This clone was observed many times. The chain employs TRBV10-3 and TRBJ2-2; 11 nucleotides agree with TRBD1. The J segment lost 0 bases and the V segment lost 2 bases, leaving 17 bases of the junction unmatched. Germline CDR1 reads ENHRY; CDR2 reads SYGVKD. CDR3 length: 22 amino acids. The CDR3 reads CAISERRASRDRGFANTGELFF. The CDR3 region has the DNA TGTGCCATCAGTGAGCGCCGTGCAAGTCGGGACAGGGGGTTCGCGAACACCGGGGAGCTGTTTTTT.

This rearrangement joins TRBV6-5 to TRBJ1-1, with D perhaps TRBD1 (5 bases). Germline V gene data show CDR1 as MNHEY and CDR2 as SVGAGI. With 2 bases removed from V and 1 base from J, the gap between germline ends came to 8 bases. CDR3 length: 14 amino acids. CDR3 sequence (DNA): TGTGCCAGCAGTTACGCTACAGGGAACACTGAAGCTTTCTTT. This sequence encodes CASSYATGNTEAFF.

The chain has TRBV7-3 and TRBJ1-2; 9 nucleotides agree with TRBD1. CDR3 length: 14 amino acids. Trimming took 4 bases from V and 8 from J; bases not matched to a gene: 8. CDR1 is SGHTA, CDR2 FQGTGA, per germline. CDR3 nucleotides: TGTGCCAGCAGCTCGCGAGAAGGGACAGGGGGCTACACCTTC. This gives the protein CASSSREGTGGYTF.

This rearrangement joins TRBV2 to TRBJ1-4; unclear D gene. Germline V lookup: CDR1 SNHLY, CDR2 FYNNEI. With 4 bases removed from V and 8 bases from J, the gap between germline ends came to 14 bases. The CDR3 totals 14 residues. CDR3 sequence reads: CASSVTAQTEKLFF. In DNA, the CDR3 is TGTGCCAGCAGTGTTACAGCCCAGACGGAAAAACTGTTTTTT.

The chain couples TRBV4-1 to TRBJ1-1, with 10 nucleotides matching TRBD1. Germline CDR1 reads MGHRA; CDR2 reads YSYEKL. Germline trimming cut 3 bases from V and 4 bases from J; bases unmatched to any gene: 8. The CDR3 length is 16 residues. CDR3 bases: TGCGCCAGCAGCCAGAATGGACAGGGGGTCGGCACTGAAGCTTTCTTT. Translating gives CASSQNGQGVGTEAFF.

The V gene is TRBV21-1, the J gene TRBJ2-1; the table's D call TRBD2 went unverified against the DNA. TRBV21-1 is flagged as a pseudogene. This CDR3 is built from 15 residues. The CDR3 region is CASSTTSGGADEQFF. The CDR3 DNA follows: TGTGCCAGCAGCACGACTAGCGGGGGGGCCGATGAGCAGTTCTTC.

The chain uses TRBV7-9 and TRBJ2-6, with TRBD1 matching over 8 bases. Germline trimming cut 5 bases from V and 0 bases from J; bases unmatched to any gene: 9. From germline, CDR1 is SEHNR and CDR2 FQNEAQ (reference sequence). This CDR3 has 18 amino acids. CDR3 residues: CASSPRQGASSGANVLTF. CDR3 in DNA: TGTGCCAGCAGCCCCCGTCAGGGGGCGTCCTCTGGGGCCAACGTCCTGACTTTC.

This clone was seen a single time. This rearrangement joins TRBV5-1 to TRBJ1-4, with a possible D match to TRBD1 (6 bases). The V end lost 5 bases, the J end lost 2 bases, and 10 bases lay between the germline ends. From germline, CDR1 is SGHRS and CDR2 YFSETQ. The CDR3 has 14 amino acids. The CDR3 spells CASSTGSTNEKLFF. The CDR3 DNA follows: TGCGCCAGCAGTACAGGGTCGACTAATGAAAAACTGTTTTTT.

A note on this clone: Other DNA sequences from this sample encode an identical CDR3 as well. The CDR3 DNA sequence: TGTGCCAGCAGAAGTACAGGGGACTATGGCTACACCTTC. Translated, it gives CASRSTGDYGYTF. The chain employs TRBV6-5 and TRBJ1-2; 7 bases map to TRBD1. Unmatched junction bases numbered 4, after V lost 6 bases and J lost 3 bases. CDR1 and CDR2 (germline): MNHEY, SVGAGI. The CDR3 length is 13 residues.

The V gene is TRBV25-1, the J gene TRBJ1-5, with a tentative D call TRBD1 (6 bases). CDR1 and CDR2 (germline): MGHDK, SYGVNS. Trimming took 4 bases from V and 1 from J, leaving 8 bases between them. The CDR3 runs 14 residues. The CDR3 nucleotides read TGTGCCAGCAGTGCTGGACAGAGCAATCAGCCCCAGCATTTT. It encodes CASSAGQSNQPQHF.

This clone has more than one count but fewer than ten. The chain joins TRBV7-9 to TRBJ1-2; 8 nucleotides match TRBD1. The junction had 7 bases not matched to a gene; V was cut back by 2 bases and J by 8 bases. The CDR3 runs to 14 residues. From germline, CDR1 is SEHNR and CDR2 FQNEAQ (reference sequence). CDR3 DNA: TGTGCCAGCAGCTTACACGGACAGGGAGAGGGCTACACCTTC. It translates to CASSLHGQGEGYTF. The full variable domain, in which reference TRBV7-9 and TRBJ1-2 provide the parts outside the CDR3, is DTGVSQNPRHKITKRGQNVTFRCDPISEHNRLYWYRQTLGQGPEFLTYFQNEAQLEKSRLLSDRFSAERPKGSFSTLEIQRTEQGDSAMYLCASSLHGQGEGYTFGSGTRLTVV.

This rearrangement joins TRBV4-1 to TRBJ1-5; D is possibly TRBD1 (5 bases). In germline, CDR1 is MGHRA, CDR2 YSYEKL. V gave up 0 bases and J gave up 5 bases, with 14 bases separating them. The CDR3 is 16 amino acids. CDR3 bases: TGCGCCAGCAGCCAAGATGAAGGGGCAGGGCATCAGCCCCAGCATTTT. This sequence encodes CASSQDEGAGHQPQHF.

The chain is built from TRBV12-3 or TRBV12-4 and TRBJ2-5; TRBD1 matches 7 bases. V lost 5 bases and J lost 4; bases outside the gene matches: 4. This CDR3 has 13 amino acids. The CDR3, as DNA: TGTGCCAGCAGTCCTGGGACAGTAGAGACCCAGTACTTC. This gives the protein CASSPGTVETQYF.

The chain employs TRBV5-1 and TRBJ1-3; no firm D call. The CDR3 runs to 15 residues. V gave up 0 bases and J gave up 3 bases, with 10 bases separating them. Germline V gene lookup returns CDR1 SGHRS and CDR2 YFSETQ. The CDR3 bases are TGCGCCAGCAGCTTGGAGTCCAGACTTGGAAACACCATATATTTT. Translated, it gives CASSLESRLGNTIYF.

The chain joins TRBV4-1 to TRBJ2-7, with D perhaps TRBD2 (5 bases). Trimming took 4 bases from V and 7 from J, leaving 20 bases between them. This CDR3 comprises 15 residues. Germline values: CDR1 MGHRA, CDR2 YSYEKL. CDR3: CASSLRRETSWEQYF. The CDR3 region has the DNA TGCGCCAGCAGCCTCCGACGGGAAACCTCTTGGGAGCAGTACTTC.